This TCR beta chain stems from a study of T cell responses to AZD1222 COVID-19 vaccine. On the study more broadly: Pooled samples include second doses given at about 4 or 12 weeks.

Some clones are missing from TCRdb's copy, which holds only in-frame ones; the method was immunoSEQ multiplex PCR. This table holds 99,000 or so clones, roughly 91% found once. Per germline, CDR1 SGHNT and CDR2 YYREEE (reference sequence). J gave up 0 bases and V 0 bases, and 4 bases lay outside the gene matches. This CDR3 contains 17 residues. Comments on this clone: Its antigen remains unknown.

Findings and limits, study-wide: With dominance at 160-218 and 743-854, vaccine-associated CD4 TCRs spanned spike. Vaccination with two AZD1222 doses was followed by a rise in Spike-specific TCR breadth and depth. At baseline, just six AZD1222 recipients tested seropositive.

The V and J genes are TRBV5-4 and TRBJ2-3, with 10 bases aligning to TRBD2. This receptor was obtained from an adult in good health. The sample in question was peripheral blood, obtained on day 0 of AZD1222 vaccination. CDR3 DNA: TGTGCCAGCAGCTTGGCCGCACTAGCGGGAAGCACAGATACGCAGTATTTT. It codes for CASSLAALAGSTDTQYF.